The present TCR beta chain was sequenced within a study of T cells in Graves' hyperthyroidism and ophthalmopathy. This CDR3 region has 12 residues. The V end was cut by 3 bases, the J end by 12 bases, with 14 bases between. Germline-derived CDR1 and CDR2 are ENHRY and SYGVKD. Regarding this clonotype: Its antigen is not known.

Regarding the study as a whole: Ophthalmopathy, as predicted by the model, came a median about seven months after the prediction.

It was RNA transcripts that yielded the amplified TCR beta CDR3 regions. First-round RT-PCR of the TCR CDR3 relied on the HTBI primer set. TCRdb re-called the multiplex PCR reads through MiXCR, storing one row per CDR3 protein. Of 540,000 or so distinct CDR3 sequences listed, under 60% are singletons. The specimen sequenced was peripheral blood or thyroid tissue (not recorded which). The rearrangement links TRBV10-3 to TRBJ1-2, with D unclear. The sequence came from an adult woman with Graves' disease, either hyperthyroidism or ophthalmopathy (not recorded which). For the CDR3, the DNA is TGTGCCATCAGTGACACTCTGACGGCCAACACCTTC. Its translation: CAISDTLTANTF.